A single sample gave rise to the 17 T cell receptor beta chains below, sequenced in a study of blood T cells in healthy people across ages. For the second PCR, which ran for about 6 to 11 cycles, a sample-barcoded 5' primer and a J-beta primer mix were used. TCRdb reprocessed the 5' RACE reads via MiXCR and lists one record per CDR3 protein. This sample has 1.5 million to 2 million distinct CDR3 sequences, with roughly 50% found just once. The sample was blood. These receptors originate from a woman aged 40 to 50 in good health.

The rearrangement uses TRBV6-1 and TRBJ2-4; 9 nucleotides agree with TRBD1. V was pared by 5 bases and J by 6 bases, with 14 bases of the junction left unmatched. Germline V gives CDR1 MNHNS, CDR2 SASEGT. CDR3 length equals 17 residues. As DNA, the CDR3 is TGTGCCAGCAGTCCCGGGACAGGGACCCTAACCAGAAACATTCAGTACTTC. As protein: CASSPGTGTLTRNIQYF.

This clonotype occurred a few times. This chain connects TRBV4-1 to TRBJ2-7, with D possibly being TRBD1 or TRBD2 (5 bases each). This CDR3 has 16 amino acids. Per the germline V gene, CDR1 is MGHRA and CDR2 is YSYEKL. V was cut by 2 bases and J by 2 bases, with 16 bases left in between. CDR3 amino acids: CASSQFPGRNTYEQYF. The DNA for the CDR3 is TGCGCCAGCAGCCAATTCCCGGGACGGAACACCTACGAGCAGTACTTC.

V is TRBV4-3 and J is TRBJ1-4; TRBD1 matches 9 bases. Germline values: CDR1 LGHNA, CDR2 YSLEER. This CDR3 region has 16 residues. V dropped 0 bases and J dropped 8; count of bases not matched to a gene: 7. The CDR3 DNA is TGCGCCAGCAGCCAAGACTACAGGGGGCGCGACGAAAAACTGTTTTTT. Translating gives CASSQDYRGRDEKLFF.

The rearrangement uses TRBV5-5 and TRBJ2-5; D gene ambiguous. From germline, CDR1 is SGHKS and CDR2 YYEKEE (reference sequence). V was shortened by 4 bases and J by 0 bases, with 7 bases between the two germline ends. The CDR3 has 13 residues. Written as DNA, the CDR3 is TGTGCCAGCAGCGTAGTTAACCAAGAGACCCAGTACTTC. It specifies CASSVVNQETQYF.

The V call is TRBV28, the J call TRBJ2-7, with a tentative D call TRBD1 (5 bases). Trimming left V 2 bases short and J 6 bases short, with 20 bases between. The CDR3 contains 16 residues. Germline values: CDR1 MDHEN, CDR2 SYDVKM. In DNA, the CDR3 is TGTGCCAGCAGTTTAACCAGGGCAGTAGGGTCCGGCGAGCAGTACTTC. Translated, it gives CASSLTRAVGSGEQYF.

This clonotype was observed a handful of times. V usage is TRBV29-1 and J usage is TRBJ1-2, with TRBD1 matching over 10 bases. Germline loops: CDR1 SQVTM, CDR2 ANQGSEA. The trim removed 6 bases at V and 5 bases at J, leaving 24 bases unmatched. The CDR3 consists of 19 residues. This chain's CDR3 is CSVPSSRDRGIRSRYGYTF. DNA for the CDR3: TGCAGCGTCCCAAGCTCCCGGGACAGGGGAATTAGAAGCCGTTATGGCTACACCTTC.

The rearrangement links TRBV20-1 to TRBJ2-3; 7 bases fit TRBD2. Germline V gives CDR1 DFQATT, CDR2 SNEGSKA (reference sequence). There are 14 residues in the CDR3. V trimming: 0 bases; J trimming: 4 bases; junction bases outside the gene matches: 4. Here the CDR3 reads CSARETSRPDTQYF. The CDR3, as DNA: TGCAGTGCTAGAGAGACTAGCAGACCAGATACGCAGTATTTT.

In its sample, this clonotype was seen a few times. The chain carries TRBV3-1 and TRBJ2-4, with 7 positions matching TRBD1. V lost 6 bases to trimming and J lost 0 bases; unmatched junction nucleotides: 8. The germline CDR1 and CDR2 sequences are LGHDT and YNNKEL (reference sequence). CDR3 length: 16 residues. As DNA, the CDR3 is TGTGCCAGCAGTCAGGGACAGACAATAGCCAAAAACATTCAGTACTTC. Protein sequence: CASSQGQTIAKNIQYF.

As for this clonotype: A junction end diverges from the germline sequence, so it may reflect a read error. The chain carries TRBV12-3 or TRBV12-4 and TRBJ2-6; D may be TRBD1 (5 bases). The CDR3 consists of 15 residues. The CDR3 reads CASSLVGPGASVLTF. CDR3 DNA sequence: TGTGCCAGCAGCCTCGTGGGCCCTGGGGCCAGCGTCCTGACTTTC.

There are a few counts of this clonotype. The chain joins TRBV4-3 to TRBJ2-3; no definite D call. Trimming pared 4 bases from V and 3 bases from J, leaving 20 bases between. The germline V gene encodes CDR1 LGHNA and CDR2 YSLEER. The CDR3 has 17 amino acids. The DNA for the CDR3 is TGCGCCAGCAGCCCCAGAAGGGTTGGGGTTTTGACAGATACGCAGTATTTT. Translation: CASSPRRVGVLTDTQYF.

This clonotype was counted between two and nine times. The gene calls are TRBV5-1 and TRBJ2-1; D not certain. With 4 bases removed from V and 8 bases from J, the gap between germline ends came to 13 bases. The CDR3 totals 13 residues. Germline assignment: CDR1 SGHRS and CDR2 YFSETQ. The CDR3 nucleotides read TGCGCCAGCAGCCCCTACAACCGGCATGAGCAGTTCTTC. Its translation is CASSPYNRHEQFF.

This clonotype appeared a single time. This chain connects TRBV11-2 to TRBJ2-5; possibly TRBD1 for D (5 bases). CDR3 length: 14 amino acids. Trimming took 0 bases from V and 4 from J, leaving 9 bases between them. Germline CDR1 SGHAT, CDR2 FQNNGV. The CDR3 spells CASSLDRASETQYF. The CDR3 DNA follows: TGTGCCAGCAGCTTAGACAGGGCGTCAGAGACCCAGTACTTC.

The chain combines TRBV18 with TRBJ1-1, with D tentatively TRBD1 (6 bases). Germline V gene sequence: CDR1 KGHSH, CDR2 LQKENI. There are 13 residues in the CDR3. Trimming pared 3 bases from V and 8 bases from J, leaving 13 bases between. CDR3 in DNA: TGTGCCAGCTCACCGGTAGGGGGAAACGAAGCTTTCTTT. It is translated as CASSPVGGNEAFF.

This clonotype was seen at least ten times. The chain is built from TRBV9 and TRBJ2-3, with 15 bases that match TRBD2. The CDR3 is made up of 19 amino acids. Unmatched junction bases numbered 11, after V lost 3 bases and J lost 3 bases. Germline V gene sequence: CDR1 SGDLS, CDR2 YYNGEE. CDR3 in amino acids: CASSAGGTSGGRLTDTQYF. DNA for the CDR3: TGTGCCAGCAGCGCCGGAGGGACTAGCGGGGGGAGGTTAACAGATACGCAGTATTTT. Combining the CDR3 with reference TRBV9 and TRBJ2-3 gives the whole variable domain DSGVTQTPKHLITATGQRVTLRCSPRSGDLSVYWYQQSLDQGLQFLIQYYNGEERAKGNILERFSAQQFPDLHSELNLSSLELGDSALYFCASSAGGTSGGRLTDTQYFGPGTRLTVL.

This chain connects TRBV2 to TRBJ2-5; TRBD2 might be the D (6 bases). The CDR3 has 16 amino acids. V was clipped by 4 bases and J by 0 bases, with 15 bases between them. From germline, CDR1 is SNHLY and CDR2 FYNNEI. The chain's CDR3 is CASSGRRDRDQETQYF. In DNA form, the CDR3 reads TGTGCCAGCAGTGGTAGGAGGGATAGGGACCAAGAGACCCAGTACTTC.

This rearrangement joins TRBV6-2 or TRBV6-3 to TRBJ2-4; a possible D gene is TRBD1 (5 bases). The end of the DNA fits TRBJ2-7 better, so the J call may be wrong. The CDR3 sequence is 14 residues long. Germline V lookup: CDR1 MNHEY, CDR2 SVGEGT. The chain's CDR3 is CASSQRGEVYEQYF. The CDR3, as DNA: TGTGCCAGCAGTCAAAGGGGCGAGGTGTACGAGCAGTACTTC.

This chain's CDR3 is CASCILAGRTDTQYF. CDR3 in DNA: TGTGCCAGCTGTATACTAGCGGGGCGCACAGATACGCAGTATTTT. The gene calls are TRBV6-1 and TRBJ2-3, with 10 nucleotides matching TRBD2. Trimming cost V 8 bases and J 1 base; bases outside gene matches: 6. Germline V gene lookup returns CDR1 MNHNS and CDR2 SASEGT. The CDR3 loop spans 15 amino acids.